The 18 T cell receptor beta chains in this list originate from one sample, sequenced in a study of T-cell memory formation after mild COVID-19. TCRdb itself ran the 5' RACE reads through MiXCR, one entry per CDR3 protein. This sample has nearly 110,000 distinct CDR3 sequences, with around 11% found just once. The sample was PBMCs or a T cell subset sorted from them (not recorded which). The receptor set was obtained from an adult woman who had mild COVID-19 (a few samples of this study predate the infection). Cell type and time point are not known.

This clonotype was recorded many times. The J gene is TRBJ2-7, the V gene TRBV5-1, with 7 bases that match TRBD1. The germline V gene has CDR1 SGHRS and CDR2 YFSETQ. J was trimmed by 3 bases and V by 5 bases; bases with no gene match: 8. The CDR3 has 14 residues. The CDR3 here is CASRDDRVGYEQYF. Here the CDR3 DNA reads TGCGCCAGCAGGGATGACAGGGTTGGCTACGAGCAGTACTTC. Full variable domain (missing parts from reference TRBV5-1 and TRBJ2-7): KAGVTQTPRYLIKTRGQQVTLSCSPISGHRSVSWYQQTPGQGLQFLFEYFSETQRNKGNFPGRFSGRQFSNSRSEMNVSTLELGDSALYLCASRDDRVGYEQYFGPGTRLTVT.

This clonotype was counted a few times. The CDR3 reads CASSSHRGLETQYF. The CDR3 DNA reads TGTGCCAGCAGTTCCCACAGGGGATTAGAGACCCAGTACTTC. The rearrangement links TRBV12-3 or TRBV12-4 to TRBJ2-5, with 7 bases matching TRBD1. The CDR3 length is 14 residues. J was trimmed by 4 bases and V by 4 bases; bases with no gene match: 6.

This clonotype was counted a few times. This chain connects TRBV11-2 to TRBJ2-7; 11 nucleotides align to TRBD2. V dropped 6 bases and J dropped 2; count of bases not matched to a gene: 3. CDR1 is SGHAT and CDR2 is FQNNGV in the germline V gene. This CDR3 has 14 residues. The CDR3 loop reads CASSFSGRAYEQYF. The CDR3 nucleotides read TGTGCCAGCAGTTTTAGCGGGAGGGCCTACGAGCAGTACTTC.

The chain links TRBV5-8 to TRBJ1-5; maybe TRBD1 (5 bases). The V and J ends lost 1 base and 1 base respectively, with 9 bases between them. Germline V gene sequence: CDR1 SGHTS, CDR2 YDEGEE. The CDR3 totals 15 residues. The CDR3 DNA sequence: TGTGCCAGCAGCTTGTACACAGGAAGCAATCAGCCCCAGCATTTT. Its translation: CASSLYTGSNQPQHF.

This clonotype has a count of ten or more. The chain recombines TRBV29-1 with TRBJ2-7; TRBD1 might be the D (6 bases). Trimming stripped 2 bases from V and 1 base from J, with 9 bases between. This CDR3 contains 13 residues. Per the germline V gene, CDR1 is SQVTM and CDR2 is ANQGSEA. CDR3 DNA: TGCAGCGTTGAACCGACAGGATCCTACGAGCAGTACTTC. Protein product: CSVEPTGSYEQYF.

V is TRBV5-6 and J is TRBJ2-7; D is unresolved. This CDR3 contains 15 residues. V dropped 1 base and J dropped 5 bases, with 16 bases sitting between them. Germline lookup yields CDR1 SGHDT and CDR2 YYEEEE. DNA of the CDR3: TGTGCCAGCAGCTTGCGGACCCCCCGCCGTGACGAGCAGTACTTC. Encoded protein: CASSLRTPRRDEQYF.

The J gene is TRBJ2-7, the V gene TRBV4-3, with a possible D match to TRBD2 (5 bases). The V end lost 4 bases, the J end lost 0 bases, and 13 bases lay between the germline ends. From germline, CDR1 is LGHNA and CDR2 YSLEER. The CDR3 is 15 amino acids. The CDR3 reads CASSPLHGNSYEQYF. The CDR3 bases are TGCGCCAGCAGCCCTCTGCACGGGAACTCCTACGAGCAGTACTTC.

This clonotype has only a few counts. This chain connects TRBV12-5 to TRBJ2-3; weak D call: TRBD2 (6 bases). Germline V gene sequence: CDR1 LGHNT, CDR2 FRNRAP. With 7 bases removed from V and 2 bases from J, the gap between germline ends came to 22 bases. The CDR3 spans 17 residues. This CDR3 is CASARGSAGLNTDTQYF. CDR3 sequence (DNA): TGTGCTAGTGCCCGCGGCTCGGCGGGGCTCAACACAGATACGCAGTATTTT.

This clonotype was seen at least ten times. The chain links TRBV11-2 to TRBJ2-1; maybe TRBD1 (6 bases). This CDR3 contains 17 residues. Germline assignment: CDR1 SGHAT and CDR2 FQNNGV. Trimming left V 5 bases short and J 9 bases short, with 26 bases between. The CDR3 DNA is TGTGCCAGCAGCCGAGCCTTATACGGAGCAACAGGGATTGAGCAGTTCTTC. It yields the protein CASSRALYGATGIEQFF.

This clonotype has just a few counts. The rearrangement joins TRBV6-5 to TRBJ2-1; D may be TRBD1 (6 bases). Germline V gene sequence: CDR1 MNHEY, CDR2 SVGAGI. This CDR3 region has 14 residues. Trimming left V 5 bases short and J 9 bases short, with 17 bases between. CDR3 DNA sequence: TGTGCCAGCAGTCAAACGGACAGTATCAGTGAGCAGTTCTTC. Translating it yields CASSQTDSISEQFF.

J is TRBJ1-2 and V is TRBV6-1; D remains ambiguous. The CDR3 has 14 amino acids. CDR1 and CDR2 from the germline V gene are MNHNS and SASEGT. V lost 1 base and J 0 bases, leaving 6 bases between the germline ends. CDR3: CASSEVVTNYGYTF. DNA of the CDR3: TGTGCCAGCAGTGAAGTTGTAACTAACTATGGCTACACCTTC.

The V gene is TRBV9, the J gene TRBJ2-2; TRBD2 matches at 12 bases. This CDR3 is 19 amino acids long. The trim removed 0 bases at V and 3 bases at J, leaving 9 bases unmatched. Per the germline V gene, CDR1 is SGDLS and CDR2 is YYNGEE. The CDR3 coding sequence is TGTGCCAGCAGCGTAGTAACCAGGACTAGCGGGAAGGACACCGGGGAGCTGTTTTTT. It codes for CASSVVTRTSGKDTGELFF.

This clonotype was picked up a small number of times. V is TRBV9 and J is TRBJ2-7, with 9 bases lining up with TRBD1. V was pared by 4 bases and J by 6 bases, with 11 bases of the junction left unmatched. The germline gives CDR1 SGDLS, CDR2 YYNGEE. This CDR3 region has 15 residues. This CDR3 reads CASSTSGTGSGEQYF. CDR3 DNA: TGTGCCAGCAGCACCTCCGGGACAGGGTCTGGCGAGCAGTACTTC. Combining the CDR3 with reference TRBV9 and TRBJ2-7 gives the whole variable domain DSGVTQTPKHLITATGQRVTLRCSPRSGDLSVYWYQQSLDQGLQFLIQYYNGEERAKGNILERFSAQQFPDLHSELNLSSLELGDSALYFCASSTSGTGSGEQYFGPGTRLTVT.

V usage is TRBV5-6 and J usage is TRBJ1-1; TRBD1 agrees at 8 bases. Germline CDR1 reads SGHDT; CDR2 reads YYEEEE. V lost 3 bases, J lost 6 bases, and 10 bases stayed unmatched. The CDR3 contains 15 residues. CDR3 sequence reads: CASSSERQGRAEAFF. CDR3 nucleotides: TGTGCCAGCAGCTCGGAACGACAGGGGCGGGCTGAAGCTTTCTTT.

The CDR3 region is CASSPPGGNANTGELFF. CDR3 coding DNA: TGCGCCAGCAGCCCCCCGGGAGGGAACGCGAACACCGGGGAGCTGTTTTTT. The chain carries TRBV4-1 and TRBJ2-2; TRBD2 agrees at 8 bases. V shed 4 bases and J 0 bases; nucleotides not matched to a gene: 7. Germline CDR1 and CDR2: MGHRA and YSYEKL. CDR3 size: 17 residues.

DNA of the CDR3: TGCAGCGTTGAAATTAGGGGGAACTACAATGAGCAGTTCTTC. Residues: CSVEIRGNYNEQFF. The genes are TRBV29-1 and TRBJ2-1; tentatively, D is TRBD1 (6 bases). The CDR3 has 14 amino acids. Germline V gene data show CDR1 as SQVTM and CDR2 as ANQGSEA. Trimming shortened V by 2 bases and J by 3 bases, and 11 bases separated the two germline ends.

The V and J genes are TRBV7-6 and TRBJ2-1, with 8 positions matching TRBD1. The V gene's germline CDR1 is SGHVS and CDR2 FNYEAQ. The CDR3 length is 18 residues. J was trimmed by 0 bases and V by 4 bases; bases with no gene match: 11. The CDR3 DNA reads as TGTGCCAGCAGCTCAGTACCGGGACAGGCAAGCTCCTACAATGAGCAGTTCTTC. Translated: CASSSVPGQASSYNEQFF.

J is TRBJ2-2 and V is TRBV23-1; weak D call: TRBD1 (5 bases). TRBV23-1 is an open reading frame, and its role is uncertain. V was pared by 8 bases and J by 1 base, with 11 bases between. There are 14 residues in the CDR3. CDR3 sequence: CASRLRGNTGELFF. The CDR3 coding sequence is TGCGCCAGCCGCTTAAGGGGGAACACCGGGGAGCTGTTTTTT.